These T cell receptor beta chains were read from a single sample in a study of metastatic and nonmetastatic thyroid tumors. TCRdb reassembled clones from the PCR reads with MiXCR. The sample lists roughly 48,000 clones; under 20% were seen once. The material sequenced was blood. The source is a female donor with papillary thyroid cancer or a benign thyroid nodule (not recorded which). Some clones in this sample may be carry-over from other donors' samples. CDR3s include the opening cysteine and the closing phenylalanine or tryptophan. Fields, in order: V gene, D gene, clone size, J gene, CDR3 protein, CDR3 DNA. The D gene is left open where the match is weak. Size is omitted from some rows. Given values are once, few, many or a class for expanded clones.

TRBV7-2	NA	many	TRBJ2-3	CASSLAPGELLDTQYF	TGTGCCAGCAGCTTAGCACCGGGGGAGCTGTTAGATACGCAGTATTTT
TRBV20-1	TRBD1	NA	TRBJ1-2	CSAYDQDRGDYGYTF	TGCAGTGCCTACGACCAGGACAGGGGTGATTATGGCTACACCTTC
TRBV20-1	NA	many	TRBJ2-1	CSAGTVYNEQFF	TGCAGTGCTGGAACAGTGTACAATGAGCAGTTCTTC
TRBV7-8	NA	many	TRBJ1-1	CASSRTRNTEAFF	TGTGCCAGCAGCCGAACGAGGAACACTGAAGCTTTCTTT
TRBV2	NA	many	TRBJ1-2	CASSEGILYGYTF	TGTGCCAGCAGTGAAGGCATTCTCTATGGCTACACCTTC
TRBV2	TRBD2	NA	TRBJ2-2	CASSQELAGSSANTGYLFF	TGTGCCAGCAGTCAAGAACTAGCGGGATCAAGCGCGAACACCGGGTATCTGTTTTTT
TRBV5-4	NA	NA	TRBJ2-7	CASSLSDKTYEQYF	TGTGCCAGCAGCTTGTCTGATAAAACCTACGAGCAGTACTTC
TRBV25-1	TRBD2	few	TRBJ2-7	CASSVYGGRTEQYF	TGTGCCAGCAGTGTTTACGGCGGGAGGACCGAGCAGTACTTC
TRBV20-1	TRBD2	once	TRBJ2-1	CSAKGLADYNEKFF	TGCAGTGCAAAGGGACTAGCGGACTACAATGAGAAGTTCTTC
TRBV27	NA	many	TRBJ1-2	CASSFLTREGYTF	TGTGCCAGCAGTTTTCTGACCCGTGAGGGCTACACCTTC
TRBV19	NA	NA	TRBJ2-7	CASSGSGVYEQYF	TGTGCCAGTAGCGGTAGCGGAGTTTACGAGCAGTACTTC
TRBV19	NA	many	TRBJ2-2	CASRRERQGRTGELFF	TGTGCCAGTAGGCGGGAGAGACAGGGAAGGACCGGGGAGCTGTTTTTT
TRBV20-1	TRBD2	many	TRBJ2-3	CRGLAGVWGTDTQYF	TGCAGGGGACTAGCGGGAGTATGGGGCACAGATACGCAGTATTTT
TRBV7-8	NA	many	TRBJ2-3	CATDRERGTDTQYF	TGTGCCACAGACCGGGAGAGGGGAACAGATACGCAGTATTTT
TRBV6-1	NA	NA	TRBJ2-2	CATGELFF	TGTGCCACCGGGGAGCTGTTTTTT